The T cell receptor beta chain under discussion was sequenced for a study of blood T cell repertoires in COVID-19. Overall study: COVID-19 samples collected from the United States, Italy and Spain covered acute and convalescent phases. In each case, the material was cDNA or gDNA derived from T cells, B-cell-depleted T cells, or PBMCs.

This CDR3 is built from 16 residues. Original processing notes: From reference gene primer amplification, estimates of nucleated cell counts were derived. Repertoires were generated with immunoSEQ multiplex PCR, while TCRdb's copy carries only in-frame clones and drops some. For V, J and clone size, that table is used; D and trimming come from the DNA. This sample yields around 180,000 clones, of which less than 85% are seen a single time; under 8.5% belongs to the top ten. The V gene is TRBV21-1, the J gene TRBJ2-3; the DNA was not used to check the table's D call, TRBD2. TRBV21-1 represents a pseudogene. The receptor was derived from a human donor in a cohort sampled during active COVID-19. The specimen was peripheral blood. For the CDR3, the DNA is TGTGCCAGCAGCCGAAGGCGATCGGGTGAGGAAGATACGCAGTATTTT. It codes for CASSRRRSGEEDTQYF.